This TCR beta chain was retrieved from a study of regulatory T cells in long-lasting Graves disease. Whole-study context: Duration of antithyroid drug therapy among newly diagnosed Graves' patients was under 3 months.

Time point of the sample: newly diagnosed GD, antithyroid drugs for less than 3 months. The TCR library used RNA extracted from PBMCs. iRepertoire HTBI primers and Arm-PCR of CDR3 regions built TCR beta libraries. TCRdb re-analysed the multiplex PCR reads in MiXCR, keeping a single row per CDR3 protein. The sample includes fewer than 450,000 distinct CDR3 sequences, about 15% of them seen just once. After removal of 2 bases from V and 2 bases from J, the junction contained 11 bases not matched to a gene. The CDR3 length is 18 residues. Germline lookup yields CDR1 KGHDR and CDR2 SFDVKD. This clonotype was picked up many times. This same sample was also taken into another study, of T cells in Graves' hyperthyroidism and ophthalmopathy.

This TCR came from a middle-aged woman with Graves disease. The chain combines TRBV24-1 with TRBJ2-5, with 9 bases matching TRBD2. The input for sequencing was peripheral blood mononuclear cells (PBMCs), taken at new diagnosis, from a patient treated with antithyroid drugs. In nucleotides, the CDR3 is TGTGCCACCAGTGATTCAGGGGCTAGCGGGACGTGGCAAGAGACCCAGTACTTC. Translating gives CATSDSGASGTWQETQYF.